This passage covers 23 T cell receptor beta chains from one sample sequenced in a study of Tregs in tolerant kidney transplant recipients (dated by TCRdb to about 2019). Interpreted using the paper, the time point label stands for: blood sample drawn before combined kidney and bone marrow transplant. Library creation used the immunoSEQ multiplex PCR assay. What TCRdb holds here is the immuneACCESS table cut down to in-frame rearrangements. Part of the clones is not present; checked against another copy, under half of the missing clones reflect an unresolved V gene, and the others are unexplained. The sample yields about 78,000 clones; roughly 90% were counted once. Jointly, the top ten make up approximately 0.3% of the sample. The sample here was Tregs from blood, taken before the transplant. The receptors originated from a human donor who received a combined kidney and bone marrow transplant.

The J gene is TRBJ1-2, the V gene TRBV6-6; no definite D call. CDR1 is MNHNY and CDR2 is SVGAGI in the germline V gene (reference sequence). CDR3 length: 12 amino acids. Trimming cost V 6 bases and J 8 bases, with 13 bases left between them. The CDR3 sequence is CASSPGWLGYTF. CDR3 in DNA: TGTGCCAGCAGCCCTGGATGGCTGGGCTACACCTTC.

This chain connects TRBV28 to TRBJ2-1; D is possibly TRBD2 (5 bases). CDR1 is MDHEN and CDR2 is SYDVKM in the germline V gene. The V end was cut by 1 base, the J end by 12 bases, with 10 bases between. The CDR3 length is 12 residues. The CDR3 protein is CASSLFVGRQFF. For the CDR3, the DNA is TGTGCCAGCAGTTTATTCGTGGGGAGGCAGTTCTTC.

The chain combines TRBV5-4 with TRBJ1-6; tentative D call: TRBD1 (5 bases). Germline assignment: CDR1 SGHNT and CDR2 YYREEE (reference sequence). This CDR3 has 14 amino acids. Trimming took 3 bases from V and 9 from J, leaving 13 bases between them. Here the CDR3 DNA reads TGTGCCAGCAGCTCGCCCAGGGAGGGTTCACCCCTCCACTTT. Its protein product is CASSSPREGSPLHF.

This chain connects TRBV6-1 to TRBJ2-1; TRBD1 matches at 7 bases. The V gene end was trimmed by 4 bases and the J gene end by 4 bases; junction bases not matched to a gene: 7. The CDR3 totals 15 residues. Germline V gene lookup returns CDR1 MNHNS and CDR2 SASEGT. The CDR3 is CASSVEGARYNEQFF. The DNA of the CDR3 is TGTGCCAGCAGTGTTGAGGGGGCGAGGTACAATGAGCAGTTCTTC.

The J gene is TRBJ1-5, the V gene TRBV6-1, with TRBD1 identical over 9 bases. With 6 bases clipped from V and 2 bases from J, the junction kept 2 bases outside the gene matches. The germline gives CDR1 MNHNS, CDR2 SASEGT. CDR3 length: 14 amino acids. CDR3 region: CASRGQGRNQPQHF. The DNA for the CDR3 is TGTGCCAGCAGGGGACAGGGTCGCAATCAGCCCCAGCATTTT.

The chain recombines TRBV30 with TRBJ1-5; D remains ambiguous. This CDR3 has 16 residues. The V gene lost 3 bases and the J gene lost 4 bases, with 19 bases spanning the gap. The germline V gene encodes CDR1 GTSNPN and CDR2 SVGIG (reference sequence). This CDR3 reads CAWSARIDRCNQPQHF. The CDR3 nucleotides read TGTGCCTGGAGCGCGCGAATAGATAGGTGTAATCAGCCCCAGCATTTT.

V usage is TRBV19 and J usage is TRBJ2-7; 11 bases fit TRBD1. The length of the CDR3 is 15 residues. Germline V gene data show CDR1 as LNHDA and CDR2 as SQIVND (reference sequence). V was pared by 5 bases and J by 6 bases, with 9 bases of the junction left unmatched. The CDR3 here is CASSQQGGTGGEQYF. CDR3 coding DNA: TGTGCCAGTAGTCAACAAGGGGGGACAGGGGGCGAGCAGTACTTC.

The chain has TRBV19 and TRBJ1-5; unclear D gene. This CDR3 is 13 amino acids long. V lost 6 bases, J lost 1 base, and 7 bases lay in between. CDR1 and CDR2 (germline): LNHDA, SQIVND (reference sequence). The CDR3 DNA sequence: TGTGCCAGTAGAGGAGGGAGCAATCAGCCCCAGCATTTT. Its protein product is CASRGGSNQPQHF.

The V gene is TRBV5-1, the J gene TRBJ2-3; 10 bases are a match to TRBD1. This CDR3 spans 14 amino acids. The germline V gene encodes CDR1 SGHRS and CDR2 YFSETQ. Trimming took 3 bases from V and 4 from J; bases not matched to a gene: 2. The CDR3 DNA sequence: TGCGCCAGCAGCTCGGGACAGGGGCCAGATACGCAGTATTTT. It translates to CASSSGQGPDTQYF. The full variable domain, with the rest looked up from reference TRBV5-1 and TRBJ2-3, is KAGVTQTPRYLIKTRGQQVTLSCSPISGHRSVSWYQQTPGQGLQFLFEYFSETQRNKGNFPGRFSGRQFSNSRSEMNVSTLELGDSALYLCASSSGQGPDTQYFGPGTRLTVL.

The J gene is TRBJ1-2, the V gene TRBV28; D is possibly TRBD1 (5 bases). Germline V lookup: CDR1 MDHEN, CDR2 SYDVKM. The V gene lost 5 bases and the J gene lost 8 bases, with 12 bases spanning the gap. This CDR3 is built from 12 residues. The CDR3 spells CASSQSGWGYTF. As DNA, the CDR3 is TGTGCCAGCAGTCAATCAGGGTGGGGCTACACCTTC.

This chain uses TRBV6-5 with TRBJ2-3; 7 bases align to TRBD1. This CDR3 has 13 residues. CDR1 is MNHEY, CDR2 SVGAGI, per germline. The V segment lost 6 bases and the J segment 7 bases; nucleotides outside the gene matches: 7. CDR3 loop: CASSSTGQHTQYF. As DNA, the CDR3 is TGTGCCAGCAGCTCGACGGGACAGCATACGCAGTATTTT.

This sequence joins TRBV1 and TRBJ2-7. TRBV1 is described as a pseudogene. The CDR3 runs to 18 residues. The chain's CDR3 is CTSSPQQNGVGQAYEQYF. The CDR3 nucleotides read TGCACCAGCAGCCCACAACAAAATGGGGTTGGTCAGGCCTACGAGCAGTACTTC.

The chain recombines TRBV9 with TRBJ2-2; D is possibly TRBD1 (5 bases). Trimming took off 2 bases at V and 4 bases at J, with 12 bases between the two ends. The CDR3 spans 15 residues. Looked up from germline, CDR1 is SGDLS and CDR2 is YYNGEE. This CDR3 is CASSVKPGPTGELFF. CDR3 nucleotide sequence: TGTGCCAGCAGCGTTAAGCCAGGGCCCACCGGGGAGCTGTTTTTT.

There are a few counts of this clone. The rearrangement joins TRBV15 to TRBJ2-3; D might be TRBD2 (6 bases). This CDR3 has 20 residues. Trimming pared 0 bases from V and 0 bases from J, leaving 22 bases between. The germline V gene has CDR1 LNHNV and CDR2 YYDKDF (reference sequence). The CDR3 nucleotides are TGTGCCACCAGCAGAGACCGGGAGTCGATCTTTGAAACTAGCACAGATACGCAGTATTTT. Translating gives CATSRDRESIFETSTDTQYF.

The rearrangement uses TRBV28 and TRBJ2-1, with 7 bases aligning to TRBD2. The V and J ends lost 6 bases and 8 bases, in that order; junction bases with no gene match: 7. The CDR3 length is 13 residues. Germline V gene data show CDR1 as MDHEN and CDR2 as SYDVKM. The chain's CDR3 is CASSYGREDEQFF. DNA of the CDR3: TGTGCCAGCAGCTACGGCCGGGAGGATGAGCAGTTCTTC.

The genes are TRBV27 and TRBJ1-2, with TRBD1 matching over 7 bases. Losses at the gene ends were 5 bases for V and 4 bases for J; bases not matched to a gene: 10. The germline V gene has CDR1 MNHEY and CDR2 SMNVEV (reference sequence). CDR3 length: 15 residues. Here the CDR3 reads CASSPDRELFYGYTF. The CDR3 region has the DNA TGTGCCAGCAGTCCCGACAGGGAATTATTCTATGGCTACACCTTC.

The genes are TRBV28 and TRBJ2-7; no clear D. V was trimmed by 8 bases and J by 4 bases, leaving 9 bases between them. In germline, CDR1 is MDHEN, CDR2 SYDVKM. The CDR3 is made up of 11 amino acids. This CDR3 reads CASSQLYEQYF. The CDR3 coding sequence is TGTGCCAGCTCCCAATTGTACGAGCAGTACTTC.

This chain connects TRBV28 to TRBJ1-2; 12 bases are shared with TRBD1. Trimming took 10 bases from V and 7 from J; bases not matched to a gene: 4. The germline V gene has CDR1 MDHEN and CDR2 SYDVKM. This CDR3 has 12 amino acids. The CDR3 loop is CATGQGAFGYTF. The CDR3 DNA sequence: TGTGCCACGGGACAGGGGGCCTTTGGCTACACCTTC.

The chain uses TRBV6-6 and TRBJ2-3; no definite D call. The length of the CDR3 is 12 residues. Germline-derived CDR1 and CDR2 are MNHNY and SVGAGI (reference sequence). V was cut by 6 bases and J by 0 bases, with 4 bases left in between. The CDR3 is CASRSSTDTQYF. Written as DNA, the CDR3 is TGTGCCAGCAGAAGTAGCACAGATACGCAGTATTTT.

The chain has TRBV5-1 and TRBJ2-3; possibly TRBD1 or TRBD2 for D (5 bases each). Germline V gives CDR1 SGHRS, CDR2 YFSETQ. The CDR3 runs 14 residues. Trimming shortened V by 4 bases and J by 1 base, and 10 bases separated the two germline ends. The CDR3 nucleotides read TGCGCCAGCAGCAGGGACCTGCGCACAGATACGCAGTATTTT. This translates into CASSRDLRTDTQYF.

The chain is built from TRBV6-5 and TRBJ1-2; weak D call: TRBD1 (5 bases). The CDR3 is 13 amino acids. V dropped 6 bases and J dropped 13 bases, with 21 bases sitting between them. CDR1 and CDR2 (germline): MNHEY, SVGAGI. The CDR3 loop is CASSRTTLGERTF. The CDR3 nucleotides are TGTGCCAGCAGCAGAACTACCCTAGGGGAGCGCACCTTC.

This rearrangement joins TRBV29-1 to TRBJ2-1; 8 nucleotides match TRBD2. From germline, CDR1 is SQVTM and CDR2 ANQGSEA. Germline trimming cut 6 bases from V and 9 bases from J; bases unmatched to any gene: 19. The CDR3 loop spans 16 amino acids. CDR3 DNA: TGCAGCGTAGACAACTTTTACTCCGGACTAGCCGGTGAGCAGTTCTTC. Translation: CSVDNFYSGLAGEQFF.

The chain has TRBV16 and TRBJ2-4; possibly TRBD1 or TRBD2 for D (5 bases each). V lost 4 bases and J lost 9, with 13 bases in between. The CDR3 contains 13 residues. Germline CDR1 reads KGHSY; CDR2 reads FQNENV. Written as DNA, the CDR3 is TGTGCCAGCAGCCCCCGACGGGACGGCATTCAGTACTTC. Translated, it gives CASSPRRDGIQYF.